This T cell receptor (beta chain) stems from a study of T cells in Graves' hyperthyroidism and ophthalmopathy (dated by TCRdb to between 2018 and 2021). In terms of the full investigation: Peripheral blood was sampled at the time of initial diagnosis, prior to any treatment. According to the paper, TCR Vbeta CDR3 sequencing was carried out on 135 peripheral blood samples, which came from more than 40 ophthalmopathy, under 85 hyperthyroidism and around 17 progressor patients. Whether ophthalmopathy could be predicted prospectively was tested in an independent validation cohort made up of under 20 hyperthyroidism patients plus 17 patients who later progressed to ophthalmopathy. Following sampling, methimazole starting at 30 mg daily was given to hyperthyroidism patients, and high-dose intravenous methylprednisolone was given to ophthalmopathy patients. A discovery cohort of roughly 100 patients, about 43 with Graves' ophthalmopathy and approximately 55 with stable Graves' hyperthyroidism, was used to find distinguishing TCR V-J signatures. The 85 to 100 discovery patients were randomly split 7:3 into training and test sets. In addition, the study compared T-cell repertoires in thyroid tissue and in blood from several Graves' hyperthyroidism patients. Results and caveats for the whole study, not just this receptor: No statistical method was used to fix the sample size in advance, and group allocation was not hidden from the investigators. In validation, progression to ophthalmopathy was predicted by the model with more than 65% sensitivity and just over 72% specificity, a median of about 6 months before onset. In cross-validation, a model built on a 13 V-J signature told ophthalmopathy apart from stable hyperthyroidism with 85% to 90% sensitivity and approximately 81% specificity, and in testing the same model reached 80%/75%. Most expanded thyroid clonotypes (frequency above 0.001) were also found in blood, which suggests that blood repertoires may mirror thyroid immune responses.

The CDR3 holds 12 amino acids from the cysteine to the phenylalanine. The retained sequence is limited to the CDR3, 36 bases, with the frame set at the first base. The junction carries 8 bases between V and J, which are trimmed by 4 bases and 7 bases respectively. In this sample, this clonotype turned up once. Its antigen remains unidentified. It has no much larger one-base neighbor in the sample; base qualities were not kept. A single read offers scant evidence. TCR beta CDR3 regions were amplified from RNA transcripts. The first round of RT-PCR for the TCR CDR3 was performed with the HTBI primer set and the Qiagen OneStep RT-PCR kit. A second multiplex PCR round built the libraries, followed by size selection and purification. The libraries were sequenced on an Illumina HiSeq2000 using paired-end 100 bp reads. In the paper's pipeline: Raw data were processed with SOAPnuke, discarding reads with adapters, uncalled bases, mean Phred below 15, or no exact constant-primer or identifier match. COPE v1.2.5 was used to merge the high-quality paired reads, and each unique nucleotide sequence was defined as a clonotype. MiTCR v1.1 was used to align the clonotypes against IMGT TRBV, TRBD and TRBJ reference segments. The analysis included only V-J combinations with a frequency above 0.0001, which together covered approximately 99% of the repertoires. The TCS score was defined as the ratio of F50 (clonal expansion) to E x V (chaos), calculated using BLOSUM62-based TCRdist between CDR3 peptides within each V-J. Welch's t-statistics and random forest reduced around 520 V-J features to 13, which were used in a naive Bayes classifier (R e1071). The public reads were run again by TCRdb, first through fastp at Q25 and then through MiXCR, and only productive beta chains were kept. Merged by CDR3 protein, the rows form single entries marked with the most common genes and DNA. The V and J calls follow TCRdb's processing rather than the paper's. This sample has 300,000 to 350,000 distinct CDR3 sequences in its table, and around a sixth of those were observed once. The ten largest clones capture 45% to 50% of the sample.

Stable Graves' hyperthyroidism was defined as the absence of progression to ophthalmopathy over 18 months of follow-up. Hyperthyroidism patients were newly diagnosed, had a disease duration of under 2 months, and were aged 18 to 65 years. The study excluded patients with uncontrolled infections, other autoimmune diseases, pregnancy or lactation. Clinical symptoms, serum thyroxine and TRAb, thyroid ultrasound, and orbital computed tomography formed the basis for the diagnoses. PBMCs were separated from roughly 10 ml of fresh peripheral blood using Ficoll-Paque density gradient centrifugation. Total RNA was extracted using Trizol reagent, and RNA quality was assessed on an Agilent 2100 Bioanalyzer.

This sequence was found in a woman aged 45-60 years with Graves' hyperthyroidism. Here the chain combines TRBV12-3 or TRBV12-4 and TRBJ1-3; the D gene assignment is ambiguous. The sample taken for sequencing was blood. The CDR3 amino acid sequence is: CASSSTWNTIYF. The DNA is as follows: TGTGCCAGCAGTTCTACCTGGAACACCATATATTTT.